This TCR beta chain was sequenced for a study of cytomegalovirus exposure and HLA in healthy donors (TCRdb year 2017). Regarding the study in general: In an earlier analysis of roughly 590 of the donors, 250 to 350 Gb of sequence data and about 110 million unique TCR beta sequences from about 179 million T cells were reported. An early release covering over 500 HLA-typed donors comprised about 300 gigabases of sequencing data and roughly 86 million unique TCR sequences. Of the roughly 400 genotyped donors, approximately 80% were placed in the genetic ancestry cluster associated with self-reported Caucasian donors. The study aimed to test whether cataloging public T cell receptors could reveal signatures of past pathogen exposure. Using immunosequencing, the study profiled T cell repertoires from about 650 subjects and related those repertoires to cytomegalovirus serostatus. In addition to the first cohort of 666 subjects, a separate validation cohort of 130 or so different subjects was used. To predict cytomegalovirus infection status, the study combined high-throughput TCR immunosequencing, statistical association of individual TCRs with disease status, and machine learning. To study patterns of TCR occurrence, a later analysis re-analyzed previously published TCR beta repertoires from several hundred donors and added high-resolution HLA genotyping. Rather than drawing on any new phenotypic data, the later analysis identified candidate immune exposures from TCR beta sequences and the way those sequences occurred across donors. An earlier analysis of around 580 of the donors used high-throughput TCR beta sequencing to judge whether each TCR beta V gene segment behaved as functional or pseudogenic. Donor age, sex, ethnicity and CMV serostatus were compiled together with the repertoire data. A later genetic analysis took genome-wide SNP genotypes for about three fifths of the roughly 700 donors and used that subset as a discovery cohort. All discovery cohort repertoires had been generated on a single sequencing platform. HLA typing included class I and class II loci at four-digit resolution. The number of donors typed differed by locus, with about 629-630 for A, B, C, DRB1 and DQB1, around 500 for DQA1, over 600 for DPA1, and some 440 for DPB1. Because of strong linkage in the cohort, roughly five DR-DQ haplotypes were treated as single units for association and clustering. Across roughly 420 genotyped donors of the cohort, an average of approximately 220,000 unique TCR beta nucleotide sequences per donor were sequenced, and approximately 17% of those sequences were non-productive. What the work shows at the level of the full study, not this receptor alone: The sequencing pipeline was judged likely to have produced a cluster of highly shared sequence variants as a technical artifact. In a later analysis, HLA-associated TCR beta chains showed more clonal expansion and lower generation probabilities than non-associated chains that were equally common. The classifier was reported to diagnose cytomegalovirus status with high specificity and sensitivity in both the original and validation cohorts. Strong co-occurrence of HLA alleles, especially DR and DQ, made assigning TCR associations to individual alleles difficult. In a later genetic analysis, a missense DCLRE1C variant was associated with V-gene and J-gene trimming of TCR beta chains, and the association was replicated in an independent cohort. A later analysis reported that several top co-occurrence clusters appeared linked to parvovirus B19, influenza, CMV and Epstein-Barr virus. Because counts were too low, about 17 rarely observed V segments, including chromosome 9 orphons, were excluded from the earlier analysis of roughly 580 of the donors. In a later genetic analysis, fewer N-insertions in productive TCRs were reported among donors in an Asian-associated ancestry cluster than the roughly 700-donor mean. In a later analysis, the rate of TCR association differed among HLA loci, with DRB1 alleles having the most associated TCRs and HLA-C alleles having the fewest. Roughly uniform sequencing depth across donors was assumed in presence/absence analyses, although this assumption may not hold. An earlier analysis of roughly 570 of the donors showed that most TCR beta V segments appeared in productive rearrangements either about 87% or about 30% of the time, which broadly matched IMGT annotations. CMV serostatus was the only immune exposure information available for the cohort. In vitro tests confirmed that a few of the cytomegalovirus-associated TCR beta chains recognize cytomegalovirus antigens. Because HLA typing was missing for some donors at each locus, association tests included only the typed subset. The 87-base-pair reads could not distinguish some IMGT-functional V segments, including TRBV6-2 and TRBV6-3, so those segments were excluded. It was suggested by the authors that the approach could potentially be generalized to other disease states and immunological phenotypes. A total of 164 TCR beta chains were listed by the study as associated with cytomegalovirus. A later analysis found that most CMV-associated TCR beta chains appeared HLA-restricted, with HLA associations seemingly driven largely by CMV exposure. The cohort was sequenced for TCR beta chains only, and without alpha or paired-chain data the features that could be detected were limited. In a later analysis, about 16,000 TCR beta sequences were associated with specific HLA alleles at a false discovery rate of 0.05. Linkage disequilibrium might explain the correlated functional status among segregating V segments, but an unknown experimental factor could not be excluded. A further reported finding was that TCR beta sequences accurately predicted the HLA-A and HLA-B alleles for most subjects in the first cohort. Most TCR sequences were seen in very few donors, while some public TCRs were found in many individuals.

For this clone: It has no known antigen specificity. No base quality values were provided; no much bigger clone lies one nucleotide off.

Library generation was performed with the immunoSEQ multiplex PCR assay. A mixture of 60 forward primers for TCR Vbeta segments and 13 reverse primers for TCR Jbeta segments was used in the multiplex PCR. The CDR3 region of rearranged TCR beta genes was amplified from genomic DNA with a multiplex PCR assay. The Illumina HiSeq System was used to sequence the amplified TCR beta libraries as 87-base-pair reads. As for how the authors treated the data: A later analysis counted approximately 84 million unique TCR beta chains across the 650 to 700 repertoires, and roughly 9.9 million of these chains were shared by at least two donors. Raw reads were error-corrected and collapsed into unique sequences by a nearest-neighbor algorithm in which closely related sequences were merged to remove PCR and sequencing errors. CDR3 sequences were aligned to IMGT reference sequences to assign V, D and J gene segments. For a sequence to be retained, at least a six-nucleotide match to both a V gene segment and a J gene segment was required. A rearrangement counted as productive if the CDR3 had no stop codons and remained in frame with V and J, and every other rearrangement counted as non-productive. Following IMGT convention, CDR3 was defined as the stretch from the second conserved V-encoded cysteine to the conserved J-encoded phenylalanine. The earlier analysis of about 610 of the donors excluded sequences that lacked an unambiguous match to a single V gene segment. In an earlier analysis of several hundred of the donors, V segments were called functional above 56.7% productive rearrangements and were called segregating when the between-donor standard deviation exceeded 5%. A statistical classification framework was built to diagnose cytomegalovirus status from the catalog of TCR beta chain sequences. A later analysis assigned V and J genes by comparing TCR nucleotide sequences with IMGT/GENE-DB human TR gene sequences. The TCRdist pipeline was used in a later analysis to assign CDR3 sequences and most-parsimonious VDJ recombination scenarios. In a later analysis, each TCR beta chain was defined by its CDR3 amino acid sequence together with its V-gene family, and reads lacking a unique V-gene family were excluded. As a way to deal with suspected cross-contamination and a sequencing artifact, a later analysis dropped 450 to 600 nucleotide sequences that were highly shared and had low generation probability. In a later analysis, a clonal expansion index for each public chain was calculated from normalized within-repertoire ranks of inferred template counts. In a later analysis, generation probabilities were computed with a VDJ recombination model fitted to out-of-frame rearrangements, and the resulting probabilities were checked against IGoR. A later analysis scored TCR-TCR, TCR-HLA and TCR-CMV co-occurrence with hypergeometric tests, applying a repertoire-size bias correction to TCR pairs. In a later analysis, false discovery rates were estimated by permuting HLA or CMV assignments 20 times. In a later analysis, co-occurring TCRs were grouped with DBSCAN, and TCRdist sequence similarity was added when clustering was performed within HLA-allele-positive subsets. Co-occurrence clustering excluded repertoires with fewer than 30,000 or more than 120,000 public chains, plus five with anomalous nucleotide sharing. Imported from immuneACCESS, the table was reduced by TCRdb to in-frame sequences with V and J called. These copies leave out some clones; in studies compared against another copy, an unresolved V gene accounts for under half, and the cause of the remainder is not known. Clonal size and the V and J genes are those of that table, whereas D and trimming came from the DNA. The sample profile shows 150,000 to 200,000 clones; around 82% of them were found once. The ten largest clones capture over 1.5% of the sample.

The CDR3 goes from the cysteine to the phenylalanine over 16 residues. The sequence is cut down to CDR3 DNA, 48 bases in frame from base 1. Relative to germline, V is 4 bases shorter and J is 4 bases shorter, with 20 bases between their ends. The germline V gene encodes CDR1 KGHSH and CDR2 LQKENI. In total, 666 healthy bone marrow donors made up the cohort. At the time of sampling, all cohort members were nominally healthy, though unrecorded immune exposures were likely present. The donor was CMV seropositive and was included in the group of about 290 seropositive cohort members. Every donor gave a peripheral blood sample, and the peripheral blood mononuclear cells from that sample were used for TCR beta sequencing. Genomic DNA extraction from the blood cell samples was performed with the Qiagen DNeasy Blood Extraction Kit.

Sequenced: PBMCs. This TCR came from a man aged 35-49 years in good health and CMV-seropositive. Recombination linked TRBV18 to TRBJ2-7; the D gene is perhaps TRBD1, from 6 matching bases. The CDR3 amino acid sequence is: CASSLHTSQGLYEQYF. The bases read TGTGCCAGCTCACTCCACACTTCGCAGGGGCTATACGAGCAGTACTTC.